This TCR beta chain was recorded in a study of blood T cells in healthy people across ages. Together with a sample-barcoded 5' primer, a J-beta primer mix was included in a second PCR lasting about 7 to 11 cycles. MiXCR, applied by TCRdb to the 5' RACE reads, yields one record per CDR3 protein. Here the sample spans approximately 1,000,000 distinct CDR3 sequences, roughly 45% being singletons. Study-wide points: With unsorted PBMCs, a conclusive comparison of naive versus antigen-experienced cells was not possible. Diversity estimates drawn from one million T cells were deemed underestimates. Per-million-T-cell TCR beta diversity fell roughly linearly with age.

The CDR3 is 13 residues long. As concerns this clonotype: The antigen remains undetermined.

The study isolated at least 6.5 million PBMCs from each sample. The chain couples TRBV12-3 or TRBV12-4 to TRBJ2-1; 8 bases are shared with TRBD1. Matching the DNA end better, TRBJ2-7 makes the J call doubtful. The sequence was collected from a woman aged 55-69 years in good health. Sequencing used blood. The CDR3 DNA reads as TGTGCCAGCATGACAGGGGCCTACAATGAGCAGTACTTC. This translates into CASMTGAYNEQYF.